There are a few counts of the clone carrying this T cell receptor delta chain. The protein in TCRdb stems from a much larger clone and differs at residue 14 from this DNA's translation, likely a read error; here the protein is translated from the DNA. This CDR3 has 16 amino acids. Germline V gives CDR1 GEAIGNYY, CDR2 EKD. TCRdb reanalyzed the RT-PCR reads using CATT. The table records roughly 2,100 delta-chain clones, approximately 3.1% of them present only once. This specimen comes from a study of gamma-delta T cells after stem cell transplantation. Sequenced: gamma-delta T cells. The TCR sequence derives from a human donor. It is not recorded whose cells these are; they may come from a transplant donor. This chain uses TRDV2 with TRDJ1, with 8 positions matching TRDD3. The CDR3 DNA sequence: TGTGCCTGTGACAGGCTGGGGGAACTGTACACCGATAAACACATCTTT. Translated: CACDRLGELYTDKHIF.